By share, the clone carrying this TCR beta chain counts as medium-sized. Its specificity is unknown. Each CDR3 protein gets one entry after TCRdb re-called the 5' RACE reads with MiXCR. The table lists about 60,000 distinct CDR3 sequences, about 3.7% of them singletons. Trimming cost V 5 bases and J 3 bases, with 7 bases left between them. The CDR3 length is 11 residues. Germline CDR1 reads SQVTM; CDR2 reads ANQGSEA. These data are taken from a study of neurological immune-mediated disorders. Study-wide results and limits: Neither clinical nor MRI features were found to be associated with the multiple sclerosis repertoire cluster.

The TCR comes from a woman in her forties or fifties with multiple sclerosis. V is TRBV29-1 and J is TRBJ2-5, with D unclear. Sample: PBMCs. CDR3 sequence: CSVLLEETQYF. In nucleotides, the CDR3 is TGCAGCGTTCTCCTCGAAGAGACCCAGTACTTC.